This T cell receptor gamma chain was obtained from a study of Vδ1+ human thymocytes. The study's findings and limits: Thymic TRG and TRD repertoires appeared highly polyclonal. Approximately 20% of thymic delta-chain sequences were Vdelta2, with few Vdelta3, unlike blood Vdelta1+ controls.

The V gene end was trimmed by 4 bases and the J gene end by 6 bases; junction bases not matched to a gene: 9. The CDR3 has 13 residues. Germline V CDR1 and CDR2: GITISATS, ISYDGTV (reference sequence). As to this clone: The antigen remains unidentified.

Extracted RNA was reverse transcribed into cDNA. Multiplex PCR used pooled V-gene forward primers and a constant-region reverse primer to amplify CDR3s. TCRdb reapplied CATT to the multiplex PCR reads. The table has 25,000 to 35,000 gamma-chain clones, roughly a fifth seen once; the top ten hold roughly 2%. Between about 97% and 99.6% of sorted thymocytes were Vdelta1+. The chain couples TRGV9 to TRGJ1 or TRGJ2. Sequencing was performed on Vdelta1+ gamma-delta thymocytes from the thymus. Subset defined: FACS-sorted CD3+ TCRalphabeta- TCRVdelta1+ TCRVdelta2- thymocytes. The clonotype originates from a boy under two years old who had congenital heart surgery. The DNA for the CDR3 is TGTGCCTTGTGGGAAGAGGGCCGTTATAAGAAACTCTTT. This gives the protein CALWEEGRYKKLF.